The source of this TCR beta chain is a study of blood T cell repertoires in COVID-19. Whole-study context: Acute and convalescent COVID-19 samples came from the United States, Italy and Spain.

V was clipped by 1 base and J by 2 bases, with 12 bases between them. The germline V gene has CDR1 SGHVS and CDR2 FQNEAQ. The CDR3 extends over 16 amino acids. Original processing notes: Estimates of nucleated cell counts were drawn from the amplification of reference gene primers. The protocol was immunoSEQ multiplex PCR, while the TCRdb copy is restricted to in-frame clones and leaves out a portion. V and J calls and clone size follow that table, whereas D and trimming were derived from the DNA. The sample has 70,000 to 90,000 clones, 86% seen once. The receptor comes from a man aged 45 to 65 with active COVID-19. The J gene is TRBJ2-1, the V gene TRBV7-8; D perhaps matches TRBD2 (5 bases). The material sequenced was peripheral blood. The CDR3 region has the DNA TGTGCCAGCAGCTTAGTAACGGGGTCGACCTACAATGAGCAGTTCTTC. Protein sequence: CASSLVTGSTYNEQFF.